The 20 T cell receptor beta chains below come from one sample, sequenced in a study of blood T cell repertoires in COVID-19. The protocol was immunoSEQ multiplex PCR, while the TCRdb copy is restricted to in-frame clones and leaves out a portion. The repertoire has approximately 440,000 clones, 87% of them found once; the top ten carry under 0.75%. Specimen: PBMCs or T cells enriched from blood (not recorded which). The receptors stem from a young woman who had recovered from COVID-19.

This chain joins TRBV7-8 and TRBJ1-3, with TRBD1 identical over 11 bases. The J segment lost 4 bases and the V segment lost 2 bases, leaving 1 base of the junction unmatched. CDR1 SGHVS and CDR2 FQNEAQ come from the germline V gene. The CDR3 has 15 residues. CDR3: CASSLRDRGGNTIYF. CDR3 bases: TGTGCCAGCAGCTTAAGGGACAGGGGGGGAAACACCATATATTTT.

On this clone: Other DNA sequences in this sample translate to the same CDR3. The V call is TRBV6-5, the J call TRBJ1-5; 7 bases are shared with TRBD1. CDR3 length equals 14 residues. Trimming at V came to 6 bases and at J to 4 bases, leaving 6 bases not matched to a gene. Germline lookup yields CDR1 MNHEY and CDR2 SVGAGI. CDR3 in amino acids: CASSPGQSNQPQHF. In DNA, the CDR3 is TGTGCCAGCAGCCCGGGACAGTCAAATCAGCCCCAGCATTTT.

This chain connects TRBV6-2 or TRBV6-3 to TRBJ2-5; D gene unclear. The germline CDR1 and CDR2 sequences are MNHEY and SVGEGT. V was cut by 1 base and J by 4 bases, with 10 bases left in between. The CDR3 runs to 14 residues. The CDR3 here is CASSYLADRETQYF. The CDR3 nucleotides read TGTGCCAGCAGTTACTTGGCGGATCGAGAGACCCAGTACTTC.

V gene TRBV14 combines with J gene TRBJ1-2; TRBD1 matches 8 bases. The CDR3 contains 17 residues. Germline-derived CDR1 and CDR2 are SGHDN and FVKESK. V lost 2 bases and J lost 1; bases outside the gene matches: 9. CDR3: CASSQTLRTGLNYGYTF. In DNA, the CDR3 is TGTGCCAGCAGCCAAACACTCCGGACAGGGCTTAACTATGGCTACACCTTC.

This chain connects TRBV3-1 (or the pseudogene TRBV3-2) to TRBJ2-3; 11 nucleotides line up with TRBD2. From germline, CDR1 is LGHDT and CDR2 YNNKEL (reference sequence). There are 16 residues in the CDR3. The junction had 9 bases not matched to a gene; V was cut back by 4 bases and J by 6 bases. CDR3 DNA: TGTGCCAGCAGCCTAGTAGCGGGGGGGAGTACGGATACGCAGTATTTT. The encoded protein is CASSLVAGGSTDTQYF.

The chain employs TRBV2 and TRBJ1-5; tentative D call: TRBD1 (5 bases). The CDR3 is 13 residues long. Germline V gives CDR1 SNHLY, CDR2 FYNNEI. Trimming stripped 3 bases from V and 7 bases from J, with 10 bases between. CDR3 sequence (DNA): TGTGCCAGCAGTGAGTGGGGCCAACAGCCCCAGCATTTT. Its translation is CASSEWGQQPQHF.

The CDR3 region has the DNA TGCAGCGTTAGAACAGTACAGGCGAACACTGAAGCTTTCTTT. Protein sequence: CSVRTVQANTEAFF. The chain uses TRBV29-1 and TRBJ1-1, with a weak D call TRBD1 (5 bases). V lost 5 bases and J 1 base, leaving 14 bases between the germline ends. There are 14 residues in the CDR3. Germline lookup yields CDR1 SQVTM and CDR2 ANQGSEA.

CDR3 region: CASSPGLGNTGELFF. The DNA of the CDR3 is TGCGCCAGCAGCCCCGGCCTAGGTAACACCGGGGAGCTGTTTTTT. The V call is TRBV5-1, the J call TRBJ2-2; unclear D gene. CDR3 length equals 15 residues. Germline CDR1 reads SGHRS; CDR2 reads YFSETQ. V shed 4 bases and J shed 2 bases, with 12 bases lying between them. Using reference TRBV5-1 and TRBJ2-2 for the parts outside the CDR3, the full variable domain is KAGVTQTPRYLIKTRGQQVTLSCSPISGHRSVSWYQQTPGQGLQFLFEYFSETQRNKGNFPGRFSGRQFSNSRSEMNVSTLELGDSALYLCASSPGLGNTGELFFGEGSRLTVL.

The CDR3 DNA reads TGTGCCAGCAGGCTTAGTCAACGTCAGTTCTTC. Residues: CASRLSQRQFF. This chain links TRBV2 with TRBJ2-1, with D hard to call. Germline CDR1 SNHLY, CDR2 FYNNEI. The CDR3 runs to 11 residues. Deletions cut 6 bases from V and 13 bases from J, with 13 bases between.

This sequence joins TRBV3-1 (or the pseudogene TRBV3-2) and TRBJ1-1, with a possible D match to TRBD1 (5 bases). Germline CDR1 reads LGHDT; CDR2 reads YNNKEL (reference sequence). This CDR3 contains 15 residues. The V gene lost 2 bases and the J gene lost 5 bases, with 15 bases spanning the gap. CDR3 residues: CASSQQILEGTEAFF. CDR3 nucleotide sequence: TGTGCCAGCAGCCAACAAATCCTGGAGGGGACTGAAGCTTTCTTT.

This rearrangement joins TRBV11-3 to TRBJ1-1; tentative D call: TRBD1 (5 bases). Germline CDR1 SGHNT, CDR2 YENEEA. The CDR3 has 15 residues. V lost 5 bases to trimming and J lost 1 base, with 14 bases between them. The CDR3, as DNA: TGTGCCAGCAGCCCCCCCCCAGGGTCGAACACTGAAGCTTTCTTT. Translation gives CASSPPPGSNTEAFF. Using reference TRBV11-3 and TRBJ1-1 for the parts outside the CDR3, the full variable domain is EAGVVQSPRYKIIEKKQPVAFWCNPISGHNTLYWYLQNLGQGPELLIRYENEEAVDDSQLPKDRFSAERLKGVDSTLKIQPAELGDSAVYLCASSPPPGSNTEAFFGQGTRLTVV.

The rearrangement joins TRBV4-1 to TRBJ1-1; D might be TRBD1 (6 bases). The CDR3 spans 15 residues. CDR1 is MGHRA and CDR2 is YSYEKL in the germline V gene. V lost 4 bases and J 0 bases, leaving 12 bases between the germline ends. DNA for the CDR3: TGCGCCAGCAGCCCGCCAGGGGCGCTGAACACTGAAGCTTTCTTT. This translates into CASSPPGALNTEAFF.

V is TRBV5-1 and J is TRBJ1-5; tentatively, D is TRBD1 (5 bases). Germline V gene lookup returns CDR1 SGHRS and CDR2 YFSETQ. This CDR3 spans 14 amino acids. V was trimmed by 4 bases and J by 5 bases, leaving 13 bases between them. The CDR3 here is CASSPGGIDQPQHF. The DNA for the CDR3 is TGCGCCAGCAGCCCGGGGGGGATTGATCAGCCCCAGCATTTT. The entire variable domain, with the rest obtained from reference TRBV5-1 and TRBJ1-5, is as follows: KAGVTQTPRYLIKTRGQQVTLSCSPISGHRSVSWYQQTPGQGLQFLFEYFSETQRNKGNFPGRFSGRQFSNSRSEMNVSTLELGDSALYLCASSPGGIDQPQHFGDGTRLSIL.

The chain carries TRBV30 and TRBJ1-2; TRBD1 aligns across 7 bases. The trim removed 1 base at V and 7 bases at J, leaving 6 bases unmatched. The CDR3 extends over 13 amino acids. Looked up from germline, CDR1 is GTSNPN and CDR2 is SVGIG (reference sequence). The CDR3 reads CAWSGSTGVGYTF. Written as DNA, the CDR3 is TGTGCCTGGAGTGGATCTACAGGGGTTGGCTACACCTTC.

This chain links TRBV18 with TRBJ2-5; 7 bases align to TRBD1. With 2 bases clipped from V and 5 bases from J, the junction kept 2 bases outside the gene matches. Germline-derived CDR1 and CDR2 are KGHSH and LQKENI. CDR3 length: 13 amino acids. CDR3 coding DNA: TGTGCCAGCTCACCAGGGACAGCTGAGACCCAGTACTTC. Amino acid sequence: CASSPGTAETQYF.

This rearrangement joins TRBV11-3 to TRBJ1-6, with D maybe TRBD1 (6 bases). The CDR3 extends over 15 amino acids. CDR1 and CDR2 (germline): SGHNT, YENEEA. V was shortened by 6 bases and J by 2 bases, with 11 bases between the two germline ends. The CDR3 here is CASSDGQTYNSPLHF. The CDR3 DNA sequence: TGTGCCAGCAGTGACGGACAGACCTATAATTCACCCCTCCACTTT.

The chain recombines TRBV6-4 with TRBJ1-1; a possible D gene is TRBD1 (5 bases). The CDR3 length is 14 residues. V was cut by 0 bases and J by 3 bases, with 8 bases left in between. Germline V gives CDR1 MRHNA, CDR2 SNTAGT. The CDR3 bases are TGTGCCAGCAGTGACTCTGGAGGGGACACTGAAGCTTTCTTT. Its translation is CASSDSGGDTEAFF.

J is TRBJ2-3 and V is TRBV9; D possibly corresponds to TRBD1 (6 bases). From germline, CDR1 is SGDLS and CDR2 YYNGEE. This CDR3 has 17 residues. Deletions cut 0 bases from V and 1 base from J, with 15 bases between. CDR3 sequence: CASSVVPQGAGTDTQYF. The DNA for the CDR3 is TGTGCCAGCAGCGTAGTCCCACAGGGAGCCGGCACAGATACGCAGTATTTT.

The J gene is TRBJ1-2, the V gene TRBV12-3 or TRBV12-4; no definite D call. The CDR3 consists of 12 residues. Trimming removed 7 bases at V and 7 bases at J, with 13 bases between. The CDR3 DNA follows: TGTGCCAGCAATTACGTCGACTCTGGCTACACCTTC. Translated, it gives CASNYVDSGYTF.

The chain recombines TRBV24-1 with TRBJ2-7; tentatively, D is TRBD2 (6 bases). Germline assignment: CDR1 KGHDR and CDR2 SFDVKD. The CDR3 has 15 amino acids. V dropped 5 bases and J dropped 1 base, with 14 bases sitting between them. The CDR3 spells CATSAGTGRSYEQYF. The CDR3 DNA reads TGTGCCACCAGTGCCGGGACTGGGAGATCCTACGAGCAGTACTTC.